The rows below give T cell receptor beta chains drawn from one sample of a study of identical twins. TCRdb ran MiXCR on the 5' RACE reads and lists one entry per CDR3 protein. The sample holds about 530,000 distinct CDR3 sequences, roughly 15% seen once. These sequences were also reported in another study, on yellow fever vaccine responses in identical twins.

The sequenced sample consisted of CD4+ T cells sorted from blood. The receptors stem from a young woman in good health. Both conserved end residues are part of each CDR3. Each record gives: J gene, clone size, D gene, V gene, CDR3 DNA, CDR3 protein. D genes are given only for firm matches. Only part of the rows carry a size: once, few, many, or a class if the clone is expanded.

>TRBJ2-3|once|NA|TRBV5-4
TGTGCCAGCAGCTGGGAAACTAGCACAGATACGCAGTATTTT
CASSWETSTDTQYF
>TRBJ2-5|NA|NA|TRBV20-1
TGCAGTGCTGCAAGGGCCAGGGCTCTTCGTGGCAATGGGGAGACCCAGTACTTC
CSAARARALRGNGETQYF
>TRBJ2-4|many|NA|TRBV5-1
TGCGCCAGCAGCTTGGGAGGGCAGGCCAAAAACATTCAGTACTTC
CASSLGGQAKNIQYF
>TRBJ2-3|few|TRBD2|TRBV20-1
TGCAGTGCCACCGCTGGACTAGCGGGGGGGCTAGATACGCAGTATTTT
CSATAGLAGGLDTQYF
>TRBJ1-3|NA|TRBD1|TRBV12-3/TRBV12-4
TGTGCCAGCAGTTTTAGGAGGACAGGGGGGAACACCATATATTTT
CASSFRRTGGNTIYF
>TRBJ2-5|few|NA|TRBV11-2
TGTGCCAGCAGCCCTCAGATGACCCAGGACTACCAAGAGACCCAGTACTTC
CASSPQMTQDYQETQYF
>TRBJ2-6|NA|TRBD2|TRBV12-3/TRBV12-4
TGTACCTTCACCCCGGGACTAGCGGGAGAGGCGGGTGGGGCCAACGTCCTGACTTTC
CTFTPGLAGEAGGANVLTF
>TRBJ1-2|few|TRBD1|TRBV11-1
TGTGCCAGCAGCTTAAGCGGGACAGGGGGAGAAAGAGGCTATGGCTACACCTTC
CASSLSGTGGERGYGYTF
>TRBJ2-2|NA|NA|TRBV6-1
TGTGCCAGCGGCGCTAGCAGGAACACCGGGGAGCTGTTTTTT
CASGASRNTGELFF
>TRBJ1-1|NA|NA|TRBV29-1
TGCAGCGTTGTGGGAGGGACTGAAGCTTTCTTT
CSVVGGTEAFF
>TRBJ2-1|NA|TRBD1|TRBV5-8
TGTGCCAGCAGGCTACTAACCGGGACAGGGGCCAATGAGCAGTTCTTC
CASRLLTGTGANEQFF
>TRBJ1-1|NA|NA|TRBV28
TGTGCCATCCTTGATAGGAACACTGAAGCTTTCTTT
CAILDRNTEAFF
>TRBJ2-7|NA|NA|TRBV6-1
TGTGCCAGCACCACGGGACCCAGCTCCTACGAGCAGTACTTC
CASTTGPSSYEQYF
>TRBJ2-1|NA|TRBD2|TRBV28
TGTGCCAGCAGTGCCAATAGCGGGATCCACAATGAGCAGTTCTTC
CASSANSGIHNEQFF
>TRBJ1-3|few|TRBD1|TRBV6-1
TGTGCCAGCAGTCAGTGGAGGGGGCAAGGAAACACCATATATTTT
CASSQWRGQGNTIYF
>TRBJ2-5|many|NA|TRBV7-3
TGTGCCAGCAGCTTAAGGGTCCAAGAGACCCAGTACTTC
CASSLRVQETQYF
>TRBJ2-7|NA|NA|TRBV4-1
TGCGCCAGCAGCCCTTCCCCTGGGAACGAGCAGTACTTC
CASSPSPGNEQYF
>TRBJ1-5|NA|NA|TRBV20-1
TGCAGTGCTAGAGGGGGGGAGGCGGGCAATCAGCCCCAGCATTTT
CSARGGEAGNQPQHF
>TRBJ2-2|NA|NA|TRBV20-1
TGCAGTGCTCGGATGGGGAACACCGGGGAGCTGTTTTTT
CSARMGNTGELFF
>TRBJ1-2|NA|TRBD1|TRBV19
TGTGCCAGTAAACCGGGACAGGCCTATGGCTACACCTTC
CASKPGQAYGYTF
>TRBJ2-7|many|TRBD2|TRBV5-1
TGCGCCAGCAGCTTGGGGGGACTAGCGGGGTCCTACGAGCAGTACTTC
CASSLGGLAGSYEQYF
>TRBJ2-5|few|NA|TRBV28
TGTGCCAGCAGTACCCCTCGAGGGGGAATCGGTGGAGAGACCCAGTACTTC
CASSTPRGGIGGETQYF
>TRBJ1-3|many|NA|TRBV3-1
TGTGCCAGCAGCCGGGGACGGTACTCTGGAAACACCATATATTTT
CASSRGRYSGNTIYF
>TRBJ1-1|many|NA|TRBV2
TGTGCCAGCGCAAGGACAGCAACAATGAACACTGAAGCTTTCTTT
CASARTATMNTEAFF
>TRBJ2-1|few|TRBD2|TRBV7-9
TGTGCCAGCAGCTTCCGGACTAGCGGGCCTTGGGCTGAGCAGTTCTTC
CASSFRTSGPWAEQFF
>TRBJ1-1|NA|NA|TRBV12-3/TRBV12-4
TGTGCCAGCAGTTTTCTGGGGGGGTTGAACACTGAAGCTTTCTTT
CASSFLGGLNTEAFF
>TRBJ1-4|NA|TRBD1|TRBV15
TGTGCCACCAGCGGGGGACCACAGGGGGCCTTTGGTGAAAAACTGTTTTTT
CATSGGPQGAFGEKLFF
>TRBJ1-5|few|TRBD1|TRBV12-3/TRBV12-4
TGTGCCAGCACAACAACGAGCCGGGACAGGGGCCATCAGCCCCAGCATTTT
CASTTTSRDRGHQPQHF
>TRBJ1-3|NA|TRBD1|TRBV14
TGTGCCAGCAGCCAGCGGACAGGGAGCAGGTACTCTGGAAACACCATATATTTT
CASSQRTGSRYSGNTIYF
>TRBJ2-1|few|NA|TRBV7-3
TGTGCCAGCAGCCAAAACGGTGGTTCCTACAATGAGCAGTTCTTC
CASSQNGGSYNEQFF
>TRBJ1-5|NA|NA|TRBV20-1
TGCAGTGCCGTGGACGGCACTAATCAGCCCCAGCATTTT
CSAVDGTNQPQHF
>TRBJ1-5|NA|TRBD1|TRBV3-1
TGTGCCAGCAGCCGGGGACAGGTTACTAATCAGCCCCAGCATTTT
CASSRGQVTNQPQHF
>TRBJ2-7|few|TRBD2|TRBV7-2
TGTGCCAGCAGCTTATTGGGGTCGACTAGCGGTTACGAGCAGTACTTC
CASSLLGSTSGYEQYF
>TRBJ2-2|NA|NA|TRBV5-1
TGCGCCAGCAGCTTGAGTTACGGGACGGCCGGGGAGCTGTTTTTT
CASSLSYGTAGELFF
>TRBJ1-4|few|NA|TRBV20-1
TGCAGTGCTAGGGTACTTTCTGCGAGGGGTGAAAAACTGTTTTTT
CSARVLSARGEKLFF
>TRBJ2-7|NA|TRBD2|TRBV20-1
TGCAGTGCTAGACGGACTAGCGGGAGCTTCGAGCAGTACTTC
CSARRTSGSFEQYF
>TRBJ1-6|few|TRBD1|TRBV5-1
TGCGCCAGCAGCCAGTCCGGGACAGGGGCGACCTCCCTCCACTTT
CASSQSGTGATSLHF
>TRBJ2-1|NA|TRBD2|TRBV6-2/TRBV6-3
TGTGCCAGCAGTCCCCGGGGGCCCAAGACTAGCGGGGCAAGCTCCTACAATGAGCAGTTCTTC
CASSPRGPKTSGASSYNEQFF
>TRBJ2-1|NA|TRBD2|TRBV14
TGTGCCAGCAGCCAAGATTTCCTAGCGGGCGAACGGCAGTTCTTC
CASSQDFLAGERQFF
>TRBJ2-7|few|TRBD1|TRBV12-3/TRBV12-4
TGTGCCAGCACCTGGGGACAGGGTGGGAACGAGCAGTACTTC
CASTWGQGGNEQYF
>TRBJ2-1|NA|NA|TRBV6-5
TGTGCCAGCAGCGAAATAGGGAGCGAGCAGTTCTTC
CASSEIGSEQFF
>TRBJ2-7|NA|TRBD2|TRBV20-1
TGCAGTGCTAACCTAGCGGGCCCACCTAACGAGCAGTACTTC
CSANLAGPPNEQYF
>TRBJ1-1|NA|NA|TRBV20-1
TGCAGTGCTAGCCGTGAGGGCAACACTGAAGCTTTCTTT
CSASREGNTEAFF
>TRBJ2-4|many|NA|TRBV7-8
TGTGCCAGCAGCCCCAATACGGACGGTAAAAACATTCAGTACTTC
CASSPNTDGKNIQYF
>TRBJ2-7|few|TRBD2|TRBV2
TGTGCCAGCAAAGGACTAGCGGGAGCTTACGAGCAGTACTTC
CASKGLAGAYEQYF
>TRBJ1-6|NA|TRBD1|TRBV5-1
TGCGCCAGCAGCCGAGACAGGGCTAGTAATTCACCCCTCCACTTT
CASSRDRASNSPLHF
>TRBJ2-5|many|TRBD2|TRBV29-1
TGCAGCGTCTCCACCTTGACTAGCCTCCTCCAAGAGACCCAGTACTTC
CSVSTLTSLLQETQYF
>TRBJ2-3|NA|TRBD2|TRBV4-2
TGTGCCAGCAGCCCCTCGTCGACTAGCGGGGGACTCACAGATACGCAGTATTTT
CASSPSSTSGGLTDTQYF
>TRBJ2-5|few|NA|TRBV20-1
TGCAGTGCTAGAGTTTTGGATGAAGGGGAGACCCAGTACTTC
CSARVLDEGETQYF
>TRBJ2-2|few|NA|TRBV20-1
TGCAGTGCTAGTAGGACAGATCCGAACACCGGGGAGCTGTTTTTT
CSASRTDPNTGELFF
>TRBJ2-1|NA|TRBD2|TRBV2
TGTGCCTCAGCGGGAGAGCGGATCTACAATGAGCAGTTCTTC
CASAGERIYNEQFF
>TRBJ2-1|NA|TRBD2|TRBV28
TGTGCCAGCAGTGGGTTTTTGCGGGAGGGCACCCATGAGCAGTTCTTC
CASSGFLREGTHEQFF
>TRBJ2-5|NA|TRBD1|TRBV6-5
TGTGCCAGCAGTTCCTCCGGGACAGTGGGTACGGAGACCCAGTACTTC
CASSSSGTVGTETQYF
>TRBJ2-1|NA|TRBD2|TRBV29-1
TGCACCCTGGGACTAGCGGACAATGAGCAGTTCTTC
CTLGLADNEQFF
>TRBJ1-2|NA|NA|TRBV12-3/TRBV12-4
TGTGCCAGCAGTTTCTCGGGCGGACGAACTAACTATGGCTACACCTTC
CASSFSGGRTNYGYTF
>TRBJ2-1|NA|NA|TRBV6-1
TGTGCCAGCAGCCCGACCGCAGACTACAATGAGCAGTTCTTC
CASSPTADYNEQFF
>TRBJ2-3|NA|NA|TRBV7-9
TGTGCCAGCAGCCGTGACAAGGAGTATACGCAGTATTTT
CASSRDKEYTQYF